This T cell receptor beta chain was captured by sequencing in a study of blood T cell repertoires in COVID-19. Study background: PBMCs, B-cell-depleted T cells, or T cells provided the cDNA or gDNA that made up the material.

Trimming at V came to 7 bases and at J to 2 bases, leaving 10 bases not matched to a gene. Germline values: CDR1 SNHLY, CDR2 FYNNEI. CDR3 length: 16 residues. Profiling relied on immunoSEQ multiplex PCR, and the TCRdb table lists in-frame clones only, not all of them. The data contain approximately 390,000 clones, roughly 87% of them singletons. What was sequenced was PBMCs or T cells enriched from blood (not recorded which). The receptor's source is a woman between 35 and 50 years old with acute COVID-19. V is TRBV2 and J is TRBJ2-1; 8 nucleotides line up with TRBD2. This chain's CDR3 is CASNRGGLPPYNEQFF. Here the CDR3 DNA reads TGTGCCAGCAATCGGGGGGGCCTACCCCCCTACAATGAGCAGTTCTTC.